This T cell receptor (beta chain) comes out of a study of T cell responses to AZD1222 COVID-19 vaccine. The CDR3 runs 17 residues. V lost 3 bases and J lost 3; bases outside the gene matches: 14. Germline loops: CDR1 MDHEN, CDR2 SYDVKM. Points from the study as a whole: Spike was spanned by vaccine-associated CD4 TCRs, with dominance at 160-218 and 743-854. The donor group comprised mostly white British people and more females; the analysis possibly underestimated clonal diversity. Unmutated variant regions are reportedly the target of nearly half of TCRs that are spike-specific.

Profiled with immunoSEQ multiplex PCR; TCRdb holds only in-frame clones, not every one. Altogether under 150,000 clones are present, approximately 90% being singletons, with the ten largest covering roughly 5%. To note about this clone: Its antigen is as yet unknown.

This chain links TRBV28 with TRBJ2-7, with 7 bases fitting TRBD2. The TCR sequence derives from an adult in good health. The sequences come from peripheral blood, collected on day 0 of AZD1222 vaccination. The CDR3 is CASSFLWVERGHYEQYF. The CDR3 DNA reads as TGTGCCAGCAGTTTTCTCTGGGTGGAGCGGGGCCACTACGAGCAGTACTTC.